These T cell receptor beta chains were read from a single sample in a study of beta chain bispecific antibodies for T cell cancers. No antigens are known for them. MiXCR was run by TCRdb on the 5' RACE reads, yielding one entry per CDR3 protein. This table holds about 20,000 distinct CDR3 sequences, just over 2% found once. Source: healthy donor T cells cultured with leukemia cells, taken from a culture containing a bispecific antibody targeting TCR Vbeta12. Receptors originate from a human donor in good health. Some clones in this sample may be carry-over from other donors' samples. Both conserved end residues are part of each CDR3. Each record gives: J gene, clone size, D gene, V gene, CDR3 protein, CDR3 DNA. The D gene is left open where the match is weak. A clone size is listed for some rows: how often the clone was seen (once, few, many), or a class if it is expanded.

>TRBJ1-2|many|NA|TRBV13
CASSFGGKYGYTF
TGTGCCAGCAGCTTCGGGGGGAAGTATGGCTACACCTTC
>TRBJ2-5|medium-sized|NA|TRBV5-5
CASSLGQNQETQYF
TGTGCCAGCAGCTTGGGTCAGAACCAAGAGACCCAGTACTTC
>TRBJ1-1|many|NA|TRBV5-4
CASSTRVSGEAFF
TGTGCCAGCAGTACAAGGGTGTCTGGTGAAGCTTTCTTT
>TRBJ2-7|many|TRBD2|TRBV7-9
CASSSTRTSGISYEQYF
TGTGCCAGCAGCTCGACACGGACTAGCGGGATCTCCTACGAGCAGTACTTC
>TRBJ2-1|many|NA|TRBV20-1
CSARAQAGQIYQAEQFF
TGCAGTGCTAGAGCCCAGGCCGGACAGATTTATCAGGCTGAGCAGTTCTTC
>TRBJ2-1|few|NA|TRBV7-7
CASSLGPAQGSDEQFF
TGTGCTAGCAGCTTAGGCCCAGCCCAAGGGAGCGATGAGCAGTTCTTC
>TRBJ2-7|few|NA|TRBV19
CASSIVGNGYEQYF
TGTGCCAGTAGTATCGTAGGAAATGGCTACGAGCAGTACTTC
>TRBJ1-1|NA|NA|TRBV7-2
CASSSWAALRTEAFF
TGTGCCAGCAGCTCCTGGGCAGCCCTCAGGACTGAAGCTTTCTTT
>TRBJ2-5|few|TRBD2|TRBV3-1
CASSQHYGGAGETQYF
TGTGCCAGCAGCCAACACTACGGGGGGGCCGGCGAGACCCAGTACTTC
>TRBJ2-5|many|NA|TRBV9
CASSVDPETQYF
TGTGCCAGCAGCGTAGATCCAGAGACCCAGTACTTC
>TRBJ2-1|medium-sized|NA|TRBV27
CASSLAGSYNEQFF
TGTGCCAGCAGTTTAGCGGGCTCCTACAATGAGCAGTTCTTC
>TRBJ1-1|many|NA|TRBV24-1
CAPPGAEAFF
TGTGCCCCCCCAGGGGCTGAAGCTTTCTTT
>TRBJ2-7|many|NA|TRBV7-3
CASSFGTGEQYF
TGTGCCAGCAGCTTCGGGACGGGCGAGCAGTACTTC
>TRBJ2-5|many|NA|TRBV27
CASGTDQETQYF
TGTGCCAGCGGGACCGACCAAGAGACCCAGTACTTC
>TRBJ1-2|many|NA|TRBV7-2
CASSPPGGGYGYTF
TGTGCCAGCAGTCCTCCGGGAGGGGGTTATGGCTACACCTTC
>TRBJ2-3|few|NA|TRBV20-1
CSARDRWGGQDTQYF
TGCAGTGCTAGAGATAGGTGGGGGGGCCAGGATACGCAGTATTTT
>TRBJ2-1|many|TRBD1|TRBV7-7
CASSFPGWAGGYNNEQFF
TGTGCCAGCAGCTTCCCAGGGTGGGCAGGGGGTTATAACAATGAGCAGTTCTTC
>TRBJ2-1|many|TRBD2|TRBV10-3
CAISETRTSGGGYEQFF
TGTGCCATCAGTGAGACCCGGACTAGCGGGGGGGGGTATGAGCAGTTCTTC
>TRBJ2-7|many|NA|TRBV5-6
CASSLANSPYEQYF
TGTGCCAGCAGCTTGGCCAACAGTCCTTACGAGCAGTACTTC
>TRBJ1-5|NA|NA|TRBV19
CASGVGNQPQHF
TGTGCCTCAGGGGTTGGCAATCAGCCCCAGCATTTT
>TRBJ2-7|many|NA|TRBV9
CASSDGTGLTEQYF
TGTGCCAGCAGCGACGGGACGGGCTTAACAGAGCAGTACTTC
>TRBJ2-2|many|NA|TRBV29-1
CSVPLGTGELFF
TGCAGCGTTCCGCTAGGCACCGGGGAGCTGTTTTTT
>TRBJ2-1|many|TRBD2|TRBV18
CASFWTSGGYNEQFF
TGTGCCAGCTTTTGGACTAGCGGGGGATACAATGAGCAGTTCTTC
>TRBJ1-5|many|NA|TRBV4-2
CASSEEGYRNQPQHF
TGTGCCAGCAGCGAAGAAGGTTATCGCAATCAGCCCCAGCATTTT
>TRBJ2-7|medium-sized|TRBD2|TRBV10-2
CASSPPGGAGEQYF
TGCGCCAGCAGTCCCCCCGGGGGGGCGGGGGAGCAGTACTTC
>TRBJ1-2|many|TRBD1|TRBV6-5
CASSSRGQGEGYTF
TGTGCCAGCAGTTCTCGCGGGCAGGGGGAGGGCTACACCTTC
>TRBJ2-1|many|TRBD2|TRBV7-2
CASSSGLAGTSYNEQFF
TGTGCCAGCAGCTCCGGACTAGCGGGAACCTCCTACAATGAGCAGTTCTTC
>TRBJ1-6|many|NA|TRBV5-1
CASSLTVLNSPLHF
TGCGCCAGCAGCTTGACTGTACTTAATTCACCCCTCCACTTT
>TRBJ2-7|few|TRBD2|TRBV5-4
CASSYLAGASYEQYF
TGTGCCAGCAGCTACCTAGCGGGGGCTTCCTACGAGCAGTACTTC